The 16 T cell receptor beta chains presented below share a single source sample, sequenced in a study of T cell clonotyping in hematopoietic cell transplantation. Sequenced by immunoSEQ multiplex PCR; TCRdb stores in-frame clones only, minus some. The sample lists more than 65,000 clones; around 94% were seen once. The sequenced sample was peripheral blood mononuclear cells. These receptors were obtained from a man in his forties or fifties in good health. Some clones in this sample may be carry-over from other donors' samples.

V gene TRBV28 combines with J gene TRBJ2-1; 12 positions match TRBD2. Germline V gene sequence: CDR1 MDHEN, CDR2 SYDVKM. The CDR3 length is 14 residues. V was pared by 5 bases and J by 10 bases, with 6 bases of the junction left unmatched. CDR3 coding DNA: TGTGCCAGCAGTGGACTAGCGGGACTTCGCGAGCAGTTCTTC. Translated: CASSGLAGLREQFF.

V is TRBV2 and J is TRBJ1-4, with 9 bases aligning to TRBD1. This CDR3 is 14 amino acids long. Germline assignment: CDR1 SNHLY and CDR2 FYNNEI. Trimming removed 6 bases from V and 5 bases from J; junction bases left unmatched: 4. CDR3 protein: CASRAGTGNEKLFF. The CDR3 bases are TGTGCCAGCAGAGCCGGGACAGGGAATGAAAAACTGTTTTTT.

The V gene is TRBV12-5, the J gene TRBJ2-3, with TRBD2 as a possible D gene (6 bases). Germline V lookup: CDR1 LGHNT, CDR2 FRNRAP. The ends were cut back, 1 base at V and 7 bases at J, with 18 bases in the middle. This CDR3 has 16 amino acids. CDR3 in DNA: TGTGCTAGTGGTTTGGAAGGGACTCCCTTTCTATATACGCAGTATTTT. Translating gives CASGLEGTPFLYTQYF.

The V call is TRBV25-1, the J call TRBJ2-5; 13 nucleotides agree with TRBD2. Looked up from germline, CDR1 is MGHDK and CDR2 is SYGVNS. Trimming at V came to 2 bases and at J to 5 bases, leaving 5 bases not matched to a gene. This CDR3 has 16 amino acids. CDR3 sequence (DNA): TGTGCCAGCAGTGAACGGACTAGCGGGGGATTCGAGACCCAGTACTTC. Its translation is CASSERTSGGFETQYF. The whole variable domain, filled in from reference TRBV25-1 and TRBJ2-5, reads EADIYQTPRYLVIGTGKKITLECSQTMGHDKMYWYQQDPGMELHLIHYSYGVNSTEKGDLSSESTVSRIRTEHFPLTLESARPSHTSQYLCASSERTSGGFETQYFGPGTRLLVL.

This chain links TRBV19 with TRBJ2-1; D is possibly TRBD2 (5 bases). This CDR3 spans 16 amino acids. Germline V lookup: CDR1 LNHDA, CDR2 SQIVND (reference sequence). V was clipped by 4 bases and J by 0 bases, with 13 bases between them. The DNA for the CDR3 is TGTGCCAGTAGTACCCCGGACTGGAGCTCCTACAATGAGCAGTTCTTC. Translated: CASSTPDWSSYNEQFF.

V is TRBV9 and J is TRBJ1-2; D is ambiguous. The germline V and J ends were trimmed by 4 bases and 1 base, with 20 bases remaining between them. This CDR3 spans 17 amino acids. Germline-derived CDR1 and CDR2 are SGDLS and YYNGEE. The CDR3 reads CASSPLLAGFGNYGYTF. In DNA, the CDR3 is TGTGCCAGCAGCCCACTCCTAGCGGGGTTCGGTAACTATGGCTACACCTTC.

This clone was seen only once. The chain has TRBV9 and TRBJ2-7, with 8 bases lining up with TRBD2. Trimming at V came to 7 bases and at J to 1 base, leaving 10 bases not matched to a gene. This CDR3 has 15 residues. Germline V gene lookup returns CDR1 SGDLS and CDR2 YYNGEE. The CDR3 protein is CASSSGGLKSYEQYF. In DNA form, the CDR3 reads TGTGCCAGCTCCTCGGGGGGGCTCAAGTCCTACGAGCAGTACTTC.

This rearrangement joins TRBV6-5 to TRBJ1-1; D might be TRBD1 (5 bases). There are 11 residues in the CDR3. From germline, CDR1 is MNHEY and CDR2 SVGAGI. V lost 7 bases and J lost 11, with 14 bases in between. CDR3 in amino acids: CASTLGGVAFF. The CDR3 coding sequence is TGTGCCAGCACCCTTGGGGGGGTGGCTTTCTTT.

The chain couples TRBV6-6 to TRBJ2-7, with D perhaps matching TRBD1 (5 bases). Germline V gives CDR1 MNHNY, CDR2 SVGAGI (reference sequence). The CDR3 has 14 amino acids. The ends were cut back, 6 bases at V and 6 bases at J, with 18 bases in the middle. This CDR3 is CASSQGVGFREQYF. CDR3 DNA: TGTGCCAGCAGCCAAGGGGTAGGATTTCGCGAGCAGTACTTC.

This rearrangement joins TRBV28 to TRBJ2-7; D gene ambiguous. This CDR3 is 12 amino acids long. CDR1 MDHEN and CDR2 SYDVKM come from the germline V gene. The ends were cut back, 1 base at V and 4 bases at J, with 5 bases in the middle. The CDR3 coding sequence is TGTGCCAGCAGTTTATCGGGTTACGAGCAGTACTTC. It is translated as CASSLSGYEQYF.

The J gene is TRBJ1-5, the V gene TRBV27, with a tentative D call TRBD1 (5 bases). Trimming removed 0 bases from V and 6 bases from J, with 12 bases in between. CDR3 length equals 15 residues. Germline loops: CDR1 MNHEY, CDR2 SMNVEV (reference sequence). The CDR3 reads CASSLSSGFRQPQHF. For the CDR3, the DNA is TGTGCCAGCAGTTTATCGTCAGGGTTCCGTCAGCCCCAGCATTTT.

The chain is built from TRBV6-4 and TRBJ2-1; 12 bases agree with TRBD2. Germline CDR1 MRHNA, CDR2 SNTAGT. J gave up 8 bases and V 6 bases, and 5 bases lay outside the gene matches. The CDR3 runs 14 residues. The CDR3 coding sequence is TGTGCCAGCAGCAGACTAGCGGGGGAAGATGAGCAGTTCTTC. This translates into CASSRLAGEDEQFF.

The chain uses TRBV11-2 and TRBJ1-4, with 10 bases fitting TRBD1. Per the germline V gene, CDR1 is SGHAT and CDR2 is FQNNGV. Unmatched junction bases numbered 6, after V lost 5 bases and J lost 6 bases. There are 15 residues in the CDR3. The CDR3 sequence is CASSARDRGYEKLFF. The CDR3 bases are TGTGCCAGCAGCGCCCGGGACAGGGGATATGAAAAACTGTTTTTT.

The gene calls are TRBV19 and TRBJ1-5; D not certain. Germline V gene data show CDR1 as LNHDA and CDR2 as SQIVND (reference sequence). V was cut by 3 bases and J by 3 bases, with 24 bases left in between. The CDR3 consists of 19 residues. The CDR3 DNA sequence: TGTGCCAGTAGTATTGCGTTTTCCATTGACCTCTTCAACAATCAGCCCCAGCATTTT. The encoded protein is CASSIAFSIDLFNNQPQHF.

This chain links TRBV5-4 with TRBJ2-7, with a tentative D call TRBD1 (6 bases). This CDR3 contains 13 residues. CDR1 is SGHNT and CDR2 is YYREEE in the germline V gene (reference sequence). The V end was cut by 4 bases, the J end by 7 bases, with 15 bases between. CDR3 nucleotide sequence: TGTGCCAGCAGCCCCTGGACAGACGGGGAGCAGTACTTC. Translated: CASSPWTDGEQYF.

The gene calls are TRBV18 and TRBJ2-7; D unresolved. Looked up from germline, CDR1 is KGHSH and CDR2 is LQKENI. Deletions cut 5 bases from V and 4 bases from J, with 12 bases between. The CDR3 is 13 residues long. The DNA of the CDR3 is TGTGCCAGCTCATCTGCGGACGGTTACGAGCAGTACTTC. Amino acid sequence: CASSSADGYEQYF.